A selection of T cell receptor beta chains follows, all from one sample in a study of post-analysis software for immune sequencing data. TCRdb re-called the PCR reads with MiXCR, one entry per CDR3 protein. The sample holds roughly 540,000 distinct CDR3 sequences; 30% to 40% are singletons and the top ten take 4.5% to 7.5%. The sequenced sample was blood. The receptors derive from a girl aged 2 to 17 with multiple sclerosis. Both conserved end residues are part of each CDR3. A D gene is named only where the DNA matches it firmly. The size field is filled for only some rows; it gives once, few, many or a size class.

D | size | J | V | DNA | CDR3
- | - | TRBJ2-2 | TRBV2 | TGTGCCAGCAGTGTCGAGTATAACACCGGGGAGCTGTTTTTT | CASSVEYNTGELFF
- | - | TRBJ2-6 | TRBV7-3 | TGTGCCAGCAGCTTAATTTCAGGGACTGGGGCCAACGTCCTGACTTTC | CASSLISGTGANVLTF
- | - | TRBJ2-5 | TRBV10-3 | TGTGCCATCACACCGGGGCAGGGGAGGGAGACCCAGTACTTC | CAITPGQGRETQYF
- | few | TRBJ2-3 | TRBV20-1 | TGCAGTGCTAGAGATCGTCGCCTTACTAGCACAGATACGCAGTATTTT | CSARDRRLTSTDTQYF
- | few | TRBJ2-1 | TRBV7-8 | TGTGCCAGCAGCCCCGTTTTGAGACGGAACAATGAGCAGTTCTTC | CASSPVLRRNNEQFF
TRBD2 | - | TRBJ2-3 | TRBV20-1 | TGCAGTGCTAGAGATCCTTTTGGAGCGGGGACGCCAGATACGCAGTATTTT | CSARDPFGAGTPDTQYF
TRBD1 | - | TRBJ1-2 | TRBV9 | TGTGCCAGCAGCGCCCGTCAGACAGGGAACGATGGCTACACCTTC | CASSARQTGNDGYTF
TRBD1 | few | TRBJ2-7 | TRBV9 | TGTGCCAGCAGCGTCGGGACAGTACTCTACGAGCAGTACTTC | CASSVGTVLYEQYF
TRBD1 | few | TRBJ1-2 | TRBV5-1 | TGCGCCAGCAGCACCGACAGGGTCGGCTACACCTTC | CASSTDRVGYTF
- | few | TRBJ2-3 | TRBV20-1 | TGCAGTGCTAGAGGGAGCAGGGGAACTGCAGATACGCAGTATTTT | CSARGSRGTADTQYF
- | - | TRBJ1-1 | TRBV12-3/TRBV12-4 | TGTGCCAGCAGTCCCACGATAGCCCCGAACACTGAAGCTTTCTTT | CASSPTIAPNTEAFF
- | - | TRBJ2-1 | TRBV19 | TGTGCCAGTAGTCTATTCTCAAGGACAGCATTTTTCAATGAGCAGTTCTTC | CASSLFSRTAFFNEQFF
- | - | TRBJ2-3 | TRBV27 | TGTGCCAGCAGTTCTCGGGACTCCACAGATACGCGGTATTTT | CASSSRDSTDTRYF
TRBD2 | few | TRBJ2-1 | TRBV27 | TGTGCCAGCAGTACTAGCGGGGGGTTTATCGGTGAGCAGTTCTTC | CASSTSGGFIGEQFF
TRBD2 | few | TRBJ2-3 | TRBV12-3/TRBV12-4 | TGTGCCAGCAGCCCCGGGACTAGCGGGGCCAAAGCGCAGTATTTT | CASSPGTSGAKAQYF
- | few | TRBJ2-4 | TRBV7-9 | TGTGCCAGTGCCTCGGGGGTTAAAAACATTCAGTACTTC | CASASGVKNIQYF
TRBD1 | - | TRBJ2-5 | TRBV27 | TGTGCCAGCAGTTCCACCGGGACAGGGATGGTGCAGTACTTC | CASSSTGTGMVQYF
- | - | TRBJ2-1 | TRBV12-3/TRBV12-4 | TGTGCCAGCAGTCCAACGGAAGGGCGTAAGCCCTTAATTGAGCAGTTCTTC | CASSPTEGRKPLIEQFF
TRBD2 | few | TRBJ2-1 | TRBV20-1 | TGCAGTGCTAGACCCGGACTAGCGGGGGGGAGCTCCTACAATGAGCAGTTCTTC | CSARPGLAGGSSYNEQFF
- | - | TRBJ2-1 | TRBV9 | TGTGCCAGCAGCGTAGGGTGGAGCTCCTACAATGAGCAGTTCTTC | CASSVGWSSYNEQFF
- | - | TRBJ2-3 | TRBV3-1 | TGTGCCAGCAGCAAGGACAAAGATACGCAGTATTTT | CASSKDKDTQYF
- | few | TRBJ2-3 | TRBV20-1 | TGCAGTGCTAAAGACGGGGCCACAGATACGCAGTATTTT | CSAKDGATDTQYF
- | - | TRBJ2-3 | TRBV9 | TGTGCCAGCAGCTTAGACTCGCGGGCAGATACGCAGTATTTT | CASSLDSRADTQYF
TRBD1 | - | TRBJ2-3 | TRBV7-9 | TGTGCCAGCAGCAAAGGGACAGGGGGCACCACAGATACGCAGTATTTT | CASSKGTGGTTDTQYF
TRBD2 | - | TRBJ2-7 | TRBV4-1 | TGCGCCAGCAGCATGCCCGCCGGGGGGACCTACGAGCAGTACTTC | CASSMPAGGTYEQYF
TRBD2 | - | TRBJ2-1 | TRBV6-5 | TGTGCCAGCAGGACCACAAGACTAGCGGGGCTCAATGAGCAGTTCTTC | CASRTTRLAGLNEQFF
- | few | TRBJ1-2 | TRBV5-1 | TGCGCCAGCAGCCCGCGGGACGATGGCTACACCTTC | CASSPRDDGYTF
TRBD2 | - | TRBJ2-1 | TRBV9 | TGTGCCAGCAGCGTAGGAGCGGGGGCGCCTTTAAATGAGCAGTTCTTC | CASSVGAGAPLNEQFF
- | - | TRBJ1-2 | TRBV10-3 | TGTGCCATCAGTGTGGAGTTAGCTAACTATGGCTACACCTTC | CAISVELANYGYTF
- | - | TRBJ2-3 | TRBV9 | TGTGCCAGCAGCGCCCATGCCGTGGGGGAAGCAACGCAGTATTTT | CASSAHAVGEATQYF
- | few | TRBJ2-6 | TRBV4-2 | TGTGCCAGCAGCCGAGAGAGGGAGGCTGGGGCCGACGTCCTGACTTTC | CASSREREAGADVLTF
- | - | TRBJ1-5 | TRBV10-1 | TGCGCCAGCAGTGAGATTTCCCGAGGGCCCCAGCATTTT | CASSEISRGPQHF
- | few | TRBJ2-7 | TRBV10-3 | TGTGCCATCAGTGAGGGGCAGGGCGACGAGCAGTACTTC | CAISEGQGDEQYF
TRBD1 | - | TRBJ2-6 | TRBV5-6 | TGTGCCAGCAGTCCCCCCAGGCAGGGGGCTGGGGCCAACGTCCTGACTTTC | CASSPPRQGAGANVLTF
TRBD1 | few | TRBJ2-7 | TRBV7-2 | TGTGCCAGCAGCTCAGGGGGTCAGTACTCCTACGAGCAGTACTTC | CASSSGGQYSYEQYF
- | - | TRBJ2-2 | TRBV7-9 | TGTGCCAGCAGCTTAGGGTACCCAGGTCTGAACACCGGGGAGCTGTTTTTT | CASSLGYPGLNTGELFF
- | - | TRBJ2-5 | TRBV6-6 | TGTGCCAGCAGAGGAACCACGGACAGAACCTCCCAAGAGACCCAGTACTTC | CASRGTTDRTSQETQYF
- | - | TRBJ1-2 | TRBV2 | TGTGCCAGCAGTCTCCGAAGGCCAGGGGGCTACACCTTC | CASSLRRPGGYTF
TRBD1 | - | TRBJ1-4 | TRBV3-1 | TGTGCCAGCAGCCAAGATGGAGGACAGGGGCCCTACAAACTGTTTTTT | CASSQDGGQGPYKLFF
- | few | TRBJ2-3 | TRBV7-8 | TGTGCCAGCAGCTTGATCATCCCCACAGATACGCAGTATTTT | CASSLIIPTDTQYF
TRBD1 | few | TRBJ1-2 | TRBV7-3 | TGTGCCAGCAGCTTAGCCAGGGACAGGCATTTCACCTTC | CASSLARDRHFTF
- | - | TRBJ2-6 | TRBV5-1 | TGCGTCAGCGAACTCCAGGGAGCTCCAGGGACTGGGGCCAACGTCCTGACTTTC | CVSELQGAPGTGANVLTF
- | medium-sized | TRBJ2-7 | TRBV2 | TGTGCCAGCAAGTTAGCGTCAGAAGAGCAGTACTTC | CASKLASEEQYF
- | - | TRBJ2-3 | TRBV11-2 | TGTGCCAGCAGCTTAGATGCCGGGCCAATCACAGATACGCAGTATTTT | CASSLDAGPITDTQYF
- | - | TRBJ2-5 | TRBV15 | TGTGCCACCAGCAGAGATCTTACCCTAGGGGAGACCCAGTACTTC | CATSRDLTLGETQYF
- | - | TRBJ1-5 | TRBV20-1 | TGCAGTGCTAGAGAATTAGGGGCCCGGCAAAATCAGCCCCAGCATTTT | CSARELGARQNQPQHF
- | few | TRBJ2-3 | TRBV18 | TGTGCCAGCTCACCGCCGGAATACACAGATACGCAGTATTTT | CASSPPEYTDTQYF
TRBD2 | few | TRBJ2-5 | TRBV11-2 | TGTGCCAGCAGCTCCCTCGCCAGCGGGGGGCCGTGGGAGACCCAGTACTTC | CASSSLASGGPWETQYF